This T cell receptor beta chain was documented in a study of T cell responses to AZD1222 COVID-19 vaccine. The germline CDR1 and CDR2 sequences are LGHDT and YNNKEL (reference sequence). CDR3 size: 17 residues. V lost 6 bases, J lost 0 bases, and 10 bases stayed unmatched. Repertoires were generated with immunoSEQ multiplex PCR, while TCRdb's copy carries only in-frame clones and drops some. Found here are around 220,000 clones, 90% to 95% of them singletons; the top ten hold over 1.5%. The gene calls are TRBV3-1 (or the pseudogene TRBV3-2) and TRBJ2-1, with 8 bases lining up with TRBD2. The source material was peripheral blood, sampled 28 days after the second dose of the MenACWY control vaccine. The receptor was isolated from an adult who received the MenACWY meningococcal vaccine as a control. The CDR3 sequence: CASSRDFSGSSYNEQFF. The CDR3 bases are TGTGCCAGCAGTCGCGACTTCAGCGGGAGCTCCTACAATGAGCAGTTCTTC.